This entry is about one T cell receptor beta chain. The data derive from a study of blood T cell repertoires in COVID-19. Study details: There were acute and convalescent COVID-19 samples, and they came from the United States, Italy and Spain. T cells, B-cell-depleted T cells, or PBMCs provided the cDNA or gDNA that served as material.

V lost 5 bases, J lost 7 bases, and 8 bases stayed unmatched. CDR1 is LGHDT, CDR2 YNNKEL, per germline (reference sequence). The CDR3 runs 14 residues. Study processing details: Reference gene primer amplification gave nucleated cell count estimates. Using immunoSEQ multiplex PCR, the repertoire was profiled, and TCRdb retains in-frame clones only, with some absent. V and J calls and clone size are given by that table; D and trimming were obtained from the DNA. The data hold fewer than 85,000 clones, with approximately 88% observed a single time. The sample consisted of peripheral blood. The genes are TRBV3-1 (or the pseudogene TRBV3-2) and TRBJ1-5; 7 nucleotides align to TRBD1. This TCR was sampled from a human donor in a cohort sampled during active COVID-19. The CDR3 spells CASSRQGRGQPQHF. The CDR3 coding sequence is TGTGCCAGCAGCAGACAGGGTAGGGGGCAGCCCCAGCATTTT.